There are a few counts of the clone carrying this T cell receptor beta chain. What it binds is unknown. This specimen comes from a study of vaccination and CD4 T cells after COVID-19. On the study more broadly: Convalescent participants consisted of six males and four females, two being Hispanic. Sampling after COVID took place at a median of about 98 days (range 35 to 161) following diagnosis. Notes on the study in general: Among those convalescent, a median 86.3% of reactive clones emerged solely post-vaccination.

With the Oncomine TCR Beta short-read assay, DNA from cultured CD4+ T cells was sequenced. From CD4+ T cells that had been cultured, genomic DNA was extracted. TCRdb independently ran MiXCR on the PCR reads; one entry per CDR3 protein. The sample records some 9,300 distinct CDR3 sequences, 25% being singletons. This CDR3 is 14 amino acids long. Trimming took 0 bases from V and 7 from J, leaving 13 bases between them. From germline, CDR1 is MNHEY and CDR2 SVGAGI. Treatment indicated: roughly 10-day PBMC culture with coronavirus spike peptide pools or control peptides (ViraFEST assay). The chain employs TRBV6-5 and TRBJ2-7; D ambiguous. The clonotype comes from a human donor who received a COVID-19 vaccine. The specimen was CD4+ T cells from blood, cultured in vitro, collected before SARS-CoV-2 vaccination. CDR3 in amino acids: CASSYSNKIVEQYF. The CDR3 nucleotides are TGTGCCAGCAGTTACTCGAATAAGATCGTGGAGCAGTACTTC.